The source of this TCR beta chain is a study of T-cell memory formation after mild COVID-19. TCRdb independently ran MiXCR on the 5' RACE reads; one entry per CDR3 protein. The sample yields a few hundred thousand distinct CDR3 sequences, 20% to 25% seen once. CDR1 is SGHRS, CDR2 YFSETQ, per germline. The CDR3 covers 16 residues. V lost 9 bases, J lost 3 bases, and 25 bases lay in between. Sequencing was performed on PBMCs or a T cell subset sorted from them (not recorded which). This sequence joins TRBV5-1 and TRBJ2-7; D may be TRBD1 or TRBD2 (5 bases each). The receptor comes from a man younger than 35 who had mild COVID-19 (a few samples of this study predate the infection). Cell type and time point are not known. DNA for the CDR3: TGCGCCACCCGGATGAGGTCCGGGACCGAGTTCTACGAGCAGTACTTC. The encoded protein is CATRMRSGTEFYEQYF. The entire variable domain, with the rest obtained from reference TRBV5-1 and TRBJ2-7, is as follows: KAGVTQTPRYLIKTRGQQVTLSCSPISGHRSVSWYQQTPGQGLQFLFEYFSETQRNKGNFPGRFSGRQFSNSRSEMNVSTLELGDSALYLCATRMRSGTEFYEQYFGPGTRLTVT.